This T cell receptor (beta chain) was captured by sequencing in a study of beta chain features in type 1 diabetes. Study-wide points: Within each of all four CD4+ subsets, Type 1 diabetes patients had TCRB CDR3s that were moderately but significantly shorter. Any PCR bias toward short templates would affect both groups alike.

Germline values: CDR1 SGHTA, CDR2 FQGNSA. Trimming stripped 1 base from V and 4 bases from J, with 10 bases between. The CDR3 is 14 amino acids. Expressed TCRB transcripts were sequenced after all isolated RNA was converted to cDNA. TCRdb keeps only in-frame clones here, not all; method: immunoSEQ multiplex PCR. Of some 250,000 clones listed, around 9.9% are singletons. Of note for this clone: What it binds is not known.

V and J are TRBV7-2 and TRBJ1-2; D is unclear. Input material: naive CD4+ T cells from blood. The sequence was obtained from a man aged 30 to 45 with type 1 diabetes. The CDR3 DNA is TGTGCCAGCAGCTTAGACCCCCCGGGCTATGGCTACACCTTC. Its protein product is CASSLDPPGYGYTF.